This entry is about one T cell receptor (beta chain). This record belongs to a study of regulatory T cells in long-lasting Graves disease. HTBI primers from iRepertoire and Arm-PCR of CDR3 regions yielded the TCR beta libraries. TCRdb called the multiplex PCR reads again in MiXCR, with one record for every CDR3 protein. The sample holds hundreds of thousands of distinct CDR3 sequences, around a fifth seen once. The time point is: persistent/refractory GD, antithyroid drugs over 5 years with positive TRAb. Generation of the TCR library employed RNA extracted from PBMCs. Source: peripheral blood mononuclear cells (PBMCs), taken when the disease was refractory, from a patient treated with antithyroid drugs. This TCR derives from a female donor with Graves disease.

The CDR3 DNA reads as TGTGCCAGCAGTTTAGTTCGGGACAGTTACAATGAGCAGTTCTTC. Protein: CASSLVRDSYNEQFF. The chain employs TRBV28 and TRBJ2-1; 7 nucleotides align to TRBD1. V lost 2 bases, J lost 4 bases, and 5 bases stayed unmatched. CDR1 is MDHEN, CDR2 SYDVKM, per germline. The CDR3 is 15 amino acids.